What follows describes a single TCR beta chain. Its specificity is unknown. This entry comes from a study of neurological immune-mediated disorders. This CDR3 is 17 amino acids long. The ends lost 5 bases at V and 4 bases at J; junction bases unmatched: 6. CDR1 and CDR2 (germline): SEHNR, FQNEAQ (reference sequence). MiXCR, applied by TCRdb to the 5' RACE reads, yields one record per CDR3 protein. The sample holds roughly 100,000 distinct CDR3 sequences, 9.5% to 14% seen once. Overall study results and limits: TCR-beta repertoires seemed private in all groups, with no expanded CDR3 amino acid sequences shared. In HTLV-1-associated myelopathy, TCR clonal expansion was greatest, whereas multiple sclerosis had the least, falling below healthy controls.

Regarding time point: longitudinal time-point 3. The V gene is TRBV7-9, the J gene TRBJ2-1, with 15 bases aligning to TRBD2. The source material was PBMCs. The sequence was collected from a female donor with HTLV-1-associated myelopathy (HAM/TSP). The CDR3 bases are TGTGCCAGCAGCGGACCTGGGACTAGCGGGGGGTACAATGAGCAGTTCTTC. This codes for CASSGPGTSGGYNEQFF.